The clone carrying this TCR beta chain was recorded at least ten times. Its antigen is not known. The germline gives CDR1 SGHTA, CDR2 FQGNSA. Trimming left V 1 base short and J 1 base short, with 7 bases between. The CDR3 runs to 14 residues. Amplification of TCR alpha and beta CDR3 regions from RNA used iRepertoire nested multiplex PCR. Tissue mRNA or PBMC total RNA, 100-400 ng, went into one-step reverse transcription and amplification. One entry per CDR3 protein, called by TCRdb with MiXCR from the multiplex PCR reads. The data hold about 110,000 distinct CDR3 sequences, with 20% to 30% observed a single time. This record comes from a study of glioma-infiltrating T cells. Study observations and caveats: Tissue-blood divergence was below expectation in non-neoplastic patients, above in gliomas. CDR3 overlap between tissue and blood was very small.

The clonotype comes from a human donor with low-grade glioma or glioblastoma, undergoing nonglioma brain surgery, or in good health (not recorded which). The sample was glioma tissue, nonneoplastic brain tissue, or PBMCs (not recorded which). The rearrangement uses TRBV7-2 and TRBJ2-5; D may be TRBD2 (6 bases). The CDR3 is CASSLGGTQETQYF. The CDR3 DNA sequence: TGTGCCAGCAGCTTAGGCGGGACCCAAGAGACCCAGTACTTC.